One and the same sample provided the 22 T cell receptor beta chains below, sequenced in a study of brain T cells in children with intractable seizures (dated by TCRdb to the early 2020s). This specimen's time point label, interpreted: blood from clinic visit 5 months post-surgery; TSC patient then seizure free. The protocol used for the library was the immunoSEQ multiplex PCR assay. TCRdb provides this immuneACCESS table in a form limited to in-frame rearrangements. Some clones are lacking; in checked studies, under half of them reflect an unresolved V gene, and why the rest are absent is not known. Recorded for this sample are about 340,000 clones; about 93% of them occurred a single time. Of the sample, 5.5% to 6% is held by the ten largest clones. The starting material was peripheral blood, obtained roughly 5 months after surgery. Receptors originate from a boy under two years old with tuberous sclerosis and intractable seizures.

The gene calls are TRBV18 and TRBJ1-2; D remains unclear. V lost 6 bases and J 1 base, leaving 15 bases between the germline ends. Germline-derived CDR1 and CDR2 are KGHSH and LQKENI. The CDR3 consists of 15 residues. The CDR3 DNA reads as TGTGCCAGCTCCCTATCGTCGGAGAGTAACTATGGCTACACCTTC. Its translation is CASSLSSESNYGYTF.

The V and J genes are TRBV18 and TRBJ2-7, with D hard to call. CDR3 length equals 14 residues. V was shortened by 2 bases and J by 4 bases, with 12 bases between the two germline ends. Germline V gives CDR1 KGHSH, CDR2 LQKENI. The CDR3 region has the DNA TGTGCCAGCTCACCAATTGGTGGTTTATACGAGCAGTACTTC. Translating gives CASSPIGGLYEQYF. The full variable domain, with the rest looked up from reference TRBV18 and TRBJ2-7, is NAGVMQNPRHLVRRRGQEARLRCSPMKGHSHVYWYRQLPEEGLKFMVYLQKENIIDESGMPKERFSAEFPKEGPSILRIQQVVRGDSAAYFCASSPIGGLYEQYFGPGTRLTVT.

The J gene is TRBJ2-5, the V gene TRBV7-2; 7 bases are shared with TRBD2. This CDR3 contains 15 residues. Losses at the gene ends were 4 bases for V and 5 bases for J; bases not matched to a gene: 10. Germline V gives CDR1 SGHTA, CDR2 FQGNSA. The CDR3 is CASSSPRGRTETQYF. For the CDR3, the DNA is TGTGCCAGCAGCTCCCCGCGGGGGAGAACGGAGACCCAGTACTTC.

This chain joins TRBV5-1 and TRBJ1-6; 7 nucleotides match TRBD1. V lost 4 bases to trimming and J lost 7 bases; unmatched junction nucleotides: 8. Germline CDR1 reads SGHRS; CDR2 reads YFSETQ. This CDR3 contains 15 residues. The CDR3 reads CASSLSGTENSPLHF. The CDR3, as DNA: TGCGCCAGCAGCCTATCCGGGACAGAGAATTCACCCCTCCACTTT.

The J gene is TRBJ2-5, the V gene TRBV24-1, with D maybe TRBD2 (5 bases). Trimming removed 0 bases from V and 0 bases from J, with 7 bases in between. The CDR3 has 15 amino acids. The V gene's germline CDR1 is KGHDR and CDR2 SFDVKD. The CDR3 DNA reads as TGTGCCACCAGTGATTTGAAGCGGAACCAAGAGACCCAGTACTTC. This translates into CATSDLKRNQETQYF.

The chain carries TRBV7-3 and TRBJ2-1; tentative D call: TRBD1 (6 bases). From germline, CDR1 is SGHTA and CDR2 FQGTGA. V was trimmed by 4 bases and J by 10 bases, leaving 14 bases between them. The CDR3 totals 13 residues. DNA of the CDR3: TGTGCCAGCAGCTCCTCGGACGGACAGGAGCAGTTCTTC. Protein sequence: CASSSSDGQEQFF.

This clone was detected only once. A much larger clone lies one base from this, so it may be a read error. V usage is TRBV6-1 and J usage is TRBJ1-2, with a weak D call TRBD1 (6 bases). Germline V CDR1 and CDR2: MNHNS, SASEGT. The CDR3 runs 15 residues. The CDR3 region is CACSESIGGSFGYTF. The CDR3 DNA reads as TGTGCCTGCAGTGAATCTATCGGGGGCTCTTTTGGCTACACCTTC.

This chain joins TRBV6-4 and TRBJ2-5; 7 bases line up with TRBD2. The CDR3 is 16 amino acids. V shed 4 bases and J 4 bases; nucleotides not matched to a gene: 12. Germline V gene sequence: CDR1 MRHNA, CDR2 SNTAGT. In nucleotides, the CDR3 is TGTGCCAGCAGTGGTAAGACTAGCTTCCTCCGAGAGACCCAGTACTTC. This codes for CASSGKTSFLRETQYF.

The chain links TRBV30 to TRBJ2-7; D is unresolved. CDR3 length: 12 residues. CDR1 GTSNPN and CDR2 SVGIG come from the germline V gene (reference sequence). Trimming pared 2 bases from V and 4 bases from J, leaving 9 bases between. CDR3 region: CAWSPRYYEQYF. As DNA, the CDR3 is TGTGCCTGGAGTCCCAGGTATTACGAGCAGTACTTC.

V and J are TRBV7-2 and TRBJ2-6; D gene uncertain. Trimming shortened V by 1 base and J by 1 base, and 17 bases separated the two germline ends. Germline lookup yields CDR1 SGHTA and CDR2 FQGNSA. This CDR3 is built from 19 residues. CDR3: CASSLGDVLIKSGANVLTF. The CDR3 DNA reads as TGTGCCAGCAGCTTAGGGGATGTACTTATCAAGTCTGGGGCCAACGTCCTGACTTTC.

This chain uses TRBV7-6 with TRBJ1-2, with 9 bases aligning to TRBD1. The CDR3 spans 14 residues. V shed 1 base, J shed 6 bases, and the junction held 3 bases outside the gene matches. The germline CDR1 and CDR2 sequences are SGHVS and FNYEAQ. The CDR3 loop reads CASSLGRDRDGYTF. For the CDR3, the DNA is TGTGCCAGCAGCTTAGGCCGGGACAGGGATGGCTACACCTTC.

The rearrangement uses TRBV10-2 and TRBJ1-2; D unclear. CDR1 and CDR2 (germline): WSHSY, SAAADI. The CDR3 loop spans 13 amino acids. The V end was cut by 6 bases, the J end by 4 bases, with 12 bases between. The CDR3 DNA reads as TGCGCCAGCAGAGGGTATACCTTCTATGGCTACACCTTC. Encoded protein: CASRGYTFYGYTF.

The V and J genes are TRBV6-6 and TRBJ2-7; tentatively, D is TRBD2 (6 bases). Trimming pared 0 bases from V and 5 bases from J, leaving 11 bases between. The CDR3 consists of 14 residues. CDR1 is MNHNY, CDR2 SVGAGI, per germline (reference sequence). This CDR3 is CASSYSGGVDEQYF. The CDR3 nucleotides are TGTGCCAGCAGTTACTCGGGGGGTGTCGACGAGCAGTACTTC.

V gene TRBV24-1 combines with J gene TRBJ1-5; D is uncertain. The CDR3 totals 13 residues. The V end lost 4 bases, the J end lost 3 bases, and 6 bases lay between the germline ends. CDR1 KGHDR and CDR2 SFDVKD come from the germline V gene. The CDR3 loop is CATSETVNQPQHF. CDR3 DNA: TGTGCCACCAGTGAGACCGTCAATCAGCCCCAGCATTTT.

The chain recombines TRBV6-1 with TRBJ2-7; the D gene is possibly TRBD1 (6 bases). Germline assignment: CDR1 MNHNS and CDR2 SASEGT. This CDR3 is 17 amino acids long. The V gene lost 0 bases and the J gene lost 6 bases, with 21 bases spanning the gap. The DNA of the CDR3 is TGTGCCAGCAGTGAAGCGCTTCCTGGAACAGGGCAGGGCGAGCAGTACTTC. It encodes CASSEALPGTGQGEQYF.

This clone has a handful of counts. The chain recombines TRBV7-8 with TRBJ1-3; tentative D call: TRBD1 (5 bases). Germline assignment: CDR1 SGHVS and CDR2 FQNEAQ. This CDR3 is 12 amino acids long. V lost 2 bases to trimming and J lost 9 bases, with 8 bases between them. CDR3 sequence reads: CASSLMGGTIYF. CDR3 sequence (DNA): TGTGCCAGCAGCTTAATGGGGGGCACCATATATTTT.

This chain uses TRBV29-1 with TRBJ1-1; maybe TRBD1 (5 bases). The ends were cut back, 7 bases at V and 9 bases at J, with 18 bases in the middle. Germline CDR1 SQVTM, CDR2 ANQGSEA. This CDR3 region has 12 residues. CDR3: CSATVQDTQAFF. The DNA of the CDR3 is TGCAGCGCCACAGTACAGGATACACAAGCTTTCTTT.

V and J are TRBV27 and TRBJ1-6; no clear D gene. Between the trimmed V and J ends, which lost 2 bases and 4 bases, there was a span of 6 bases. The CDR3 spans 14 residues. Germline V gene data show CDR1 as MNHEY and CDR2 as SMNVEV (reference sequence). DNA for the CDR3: TGTGCCAGCAGTTTAGGGAGATATAATTCACCCCTCCACTTT. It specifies CASSLGRYNSPLHF.

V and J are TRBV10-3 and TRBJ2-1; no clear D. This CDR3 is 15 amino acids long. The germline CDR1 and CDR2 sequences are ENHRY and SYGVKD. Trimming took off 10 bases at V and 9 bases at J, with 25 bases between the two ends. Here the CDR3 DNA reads TGTGCCACCACCCCTCGAGAGACTCCAATCCCTGAGCAGTTCTTC. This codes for CATTPRETPIPEQFF.

CDR3 nucleotide sequence: TGTGCCATCAGTGTTGGCGGGGGGCTACAAGAGACCCAGTACTTC. Translation gives CAISVGGGLQETQYF. The chain recombines TRBV10-3 with TRBJ2-5, with 8 positions matching TRBD2. Germline trimming cut 4 bases from V and 2 bases from J; bases unmatched to any gene: 6. Germline V gene data show CDR1 as ENHRY and CDR2 as SYGVKD. This CDR3 has 15 residues.

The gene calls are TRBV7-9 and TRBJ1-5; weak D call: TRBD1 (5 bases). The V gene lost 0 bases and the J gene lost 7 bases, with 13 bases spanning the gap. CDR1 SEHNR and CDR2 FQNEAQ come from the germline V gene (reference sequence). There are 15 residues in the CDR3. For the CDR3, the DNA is TGTGCCAGCAGCTTAGCGTTAGGGGATGAACAGCCCCAGCATTTT. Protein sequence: CASSLALGDEQPQHF.

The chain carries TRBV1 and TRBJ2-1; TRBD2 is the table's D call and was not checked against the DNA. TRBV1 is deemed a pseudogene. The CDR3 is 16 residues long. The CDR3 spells CTSSQLTKSSYNEQFF. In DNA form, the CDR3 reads TGCACCAGCAGCCAACTTACTAAAAGCTCCTACAATGAGCAGTTCTTC.